One sample yielded the 14 T cell receptor beta chains listed below, sequenced in a study of T cells in Graves' hyperthyroidism and ophthalmopathy. Amplification of TCR beta CDR3 regions was performed using RNA transcripts as template. Primed by the HTBI set, a first-round RT-PCR was run on the TCR CDR3. MiXCR, run by TCRdb on the multiplex PCR reads, gives a single entry per CDR3 protein. The repertoire has around 380,000 distinct CDR3 sequences, less than 15% of them found once; the top ten carry around 20%. What was sequenced was blood. These receptors came from a man aged 30 to 39 with Graves' hyperthyroidism that later progressed to Graves' ophthalmopathy.

This clonotype was seen a few times. The genes are TRBV6-1 and TRBJ2-6; TRBD2 matches 7 bases. V trimming: 8 bases; J trimming: 3 bases; junction bases outside the gene matches: 7. The germline CDR1 and CDR2 sequences are MNHNS and SASEGT. This CDR3 comprises 15 residues. CDR3 in DNA: TGTGCCAGCCTCAGGGAGGGGTATGGGGCCAACGTCCTGACTTTC. This codes for CASLREGYGANVLTF.

In this sample, this clonotype turned up a few times. The V gene is TRBV20-1, the J gene TRBJ2-1; D is ambiguous. The DNA matches TRBJ2-7 better at its end, which makes the J call doubtful. The CDR3 spans 14 residues. Germline CDR1 and CDR2: DFQATT and SNEGSKA (reference sequence). CDR3 bases: TGCAGTGGTTTGACCCTTGGCACCTACAATGAGCAGTACTTC. Its translation: CSGLTLGTYNEQYF.

The CDR3 is CASSLRHMNTEAFF. The CDR3 bases are TGCGCCAGCAGCTTGAGGCATATGAACACTGAAGCTTTCTTT. This rearrangement joins TRBV5-1 to TRBJ1-1; D ambiguous. The V end was cut by 1 base, the J end by 0 bases, with 7 bases between. From germline, CDR1 is SGHRS and CDR2 YFSETQ. CDR3 length equals 14 residues.

This clonotype showed up just a few times. This sequence joins TRBV4-1 and TRBJ1-5, with no clear D. V gave up 5 bases and J gave up 9 bases, with 14 bases separating them. The CDR3 is 13 residues long. Per germline, CDR1 MGHRA and CDR2 YSYEKL. The CDR3 DNA reads as TGCGCCAGCAGCTACGACAAGCAGTGGCCCCAGCATTTT. It translates to CASSYDKQWPQHF.

This clonotype was detected many times. The V gene is TRBV5-1, the J gene TRBJ1-2, with 9 bases that match TRBD1. This CDR3 is built from 17 residues. The V segment lost 1 base and the J segment 3 bases; nucleotides outside the gene matches: 10. Per germline, CDR1 SGHRS and CDR2 YFSETQ. The CDR3: CASSLPVLGQGDYGYTF. The DNA for the CDR3 is TGCGCCAGCAGCTTGCCTGTTCTGGGACAGGGTGACTATGGCTACACCTTC.

This clonotype showed up many times. The CDR3 loop reads CSAEGAVGYTF. Here the CDR3 DNA reads TGCAGTGCGGAGGGGGCGGTTGGCTACACCTTC. This chain uses TRBV20-1 with TRBJ1-2; the match to TRBD1 covers 7 bases. V dropped 6 bases and J dropped 7; count of bases not matched to a gene: 5. Germline CDR1 reads DFQATT; CDR2 reads SNEGSKA (reference sequence). This CDR3 contains 11 residues.

CDR3 sequence: CASSKGGALSSYNEQFF. DNA of the CDR3: TGTGCCAGCAGCAAAGGGGGGGCCCTGTCCTCCTACAATGAGCAGTTCTTC. The V gene is TRBV9, the J gene TRBJ2-1, with D possibly TRBD2 on 7 matching bases. The germline V gene has CDR1 SGDLS and CDR2 YYNGEE. Trimming pared 4 bases from V and 0 bases from J, leaving 17 bases between. The CDR3 loop spans 17 amino acids.

In its sample, this clonotype was seen many times. The rearrangement links TRBV11-2 to TRBJ2-5, with D possibly matching TRBD1 (6 bases). With 5 bases removed from V and 1 base from J, the gap between germline ends came to 20 bases. Germline values: CDR1 SGHAT, CDR2 FQNNGV. The CDR3 extends over 17 amino acids. The CDR3: CASSSWDKARGQETQYF. CDR3 DNA sequence: TGTGCCAGCAGCAGTTGGGACAAAGCGAGGGGCCAAGAGACCCAGTACTTC. The whole variable domain, filled in from reference TRBV11-2 and TRBJ2-5, reads EAGVAQSPRYKIIEKRQSVAFWCNPISGHATLYWYQQILGQGPKLLIQFQNNGVVDDSQLPKDRFSAERLKGVDSTLKIQPAKLEDSAVYLCASSSWDKARGQETQYFGPGTRLLVL.

This clonotype occurred many times. The chain carries TRBV7-6 and TRBJ2-1; 10 nucleotides match TRBD2. In germline, CDR1 is SGHVS, CDR2 FNYEAQ. This CDR3 has 16 residues. The J segment lost 4 bases and the V segment lost 5 bases, leaving 8 bases of the junction unmatched. CDR3 sequence (DNA): TGTGCCAGCAGCCCCAGGGCTAGCGGGGGTTACAATGAGCAGTTCTTC. Translated, it gives CASSPRASGGYNEQFF.

This clonotype was counted at least ten times. J is TRBJ1-1 and V is TRBV10-2; 8 bases fit TRBD1. CDR1 and CDR2 (germline): WSHSY, SAAADI. The CDR3 has 16 amino acids. With V trimmed by 7 bases and J by 0 bases, 10 bases remained unmatched. The DNA for the CDR3 is TGCGCCAGCACCGGACAGGGCCCCGCCCTGAACACTGAAGCTTTCTTT. It yields the protein CASTGQGPALNTEAFF.

This clonotype was counted between two and nine times. The chain combines TRBV7-9 with TRBJ2-7, with D perhaps matching TRBD1 or TRBD2 (5 bases each). The CDR3 extends over 15 amino acids. Germline loops: CDR1 SEHNR, CDR2 FQNEAQ (reference sequence). Trimming took off 2 bases at V and 1 base at J, with 12 bases between the two ends. In nucleotides, the CDR3 is TGTGCCAGCAGCTTAATGGCAGGGAGTTCCTACGAGCAGTACTTC. It codes for CASSLMAGSSYEQYF.

This clonotype was seen many times. This rearrangement joins TRBV18 to TRBJ2-3; no firm D call. This CDR3 has 12 residues. The germline V gene has CDR1 KGHSH and CDR2 LQKENI. Trimming removed 4 bases from V and 3 bases from J, with 5 bases in between. The CDR3 here is CASSHRTDTQYF. CDR3 sequence (DNA): TGTGCCAGCTCACATCGAACAGATACGCAGTATTTT.

This clonotype has a count of ten or more. The chain employs TRBV20-1 and TRBJ2-3; the D is unclear. Germline CDR1 is DFQATT and CDR2 is SNEGSKA (reference sequence). This CDR3 has 13 amino acids. Trimming cost V 5 bases and J 2 bases, with 11 bases left between them. This CDR3 reads CSAAPSITDTQYF. The DNA for the CDR3 is TGCAGTGCTGCCCCCTCAATCACAGATACGCAGTATTTT.

This clonotype was counted a few times. The gene calls are TRBV29-1 and TRBJ2-7; 11 positions match TRBD2. This CDR3 is built from 14 residues. V gave up 6 bases and J gave up 7 bases; unmatched junction bases: 11. Germline V gene sequence: CDR1 SQVTM, CDR2 ANQGSEA. The chain's CDR3 is CSVGGSGGAREQYF. In DNA form, the CDR3 reads TGCAGCGTCGGAGGTAGCGGGGGGGCGCGGGAGCAGTACTTC.